These 31 T cell receptor beta chains share one sample of origin, sequenced in a study of T cell repertoires in cytomegalovirus infection. TCRdb independently ran MiXCR on the reads; one entry per CDR3 protein. The table includes around 450,000 distinct CDR3 sequences, approximately 33% detected once. The sample taken for sequencing was PBMCs. The receptor source for this set is a human donor in good health (CMV status not recorded). Some clones in this sample may be carry-over from other donors' samples.

This chain uses TRBV4-1 with TRBJ1-4; TRBD1 agrees at 8 bases. Germline loops: CDR1 MGHRA, CDR2 YSYEKL. V lost 6 bases to trimming and J lost 10 bases; unmatched junction nucleotides: 4. The CDR3 runs 12 residues. The CDR3 bases are TGCGCCAGCAGACCACAGGGGGGAAAACTGTTTTTT. This gives the protein CASRPQGGKLFF.

Comment on this clonotype: The junction departs from germline at one end; a sequencing error may be responsible. This chain joins TRBV12-3 or TRBV12-4 and TRBJ2-5, with D perhaps TRBD1 (5 bases). This CDR3 is built from 15 residues. This CDR3 reads CDSSLIAQVRETQYF. The CDR3 DNA sequence: TGTGACAGCAGTTTAATCGCACAGGTACGAGAGACCCAGTACTTC.

This clonotype was counted a few times. This sequence joins TRBV6-8 and TRBJ2-3, with unresolved D. V gave up 2 bases and J gave up 0 bases, with 6 bases separating them. Germline CDR1 and CDR2: MNHGY and SAAAGT. This CDR3 is 14 amino acids long. CDR3 sequence: CASSYIGSTDTQYF. The CDR3 bases are TGTGCCAGCAGTTACATAGGGAGCACAGATACGCAGTATTTT.

Notes on this clonotype: A read error may produce the germline difference seen at one junction end. The V call is TRBV18, the J call TRBJ1-6; maybe TRBD1 (6 bases). The CDR3 contains 12 residues. The germline gives CDR1 KGHSH, CDR2 LQKENI. The CDR3 protein is CARSTGNSPLHF. The CDR3 DNA follows: TGTGCCCGCTCAACAGGGAATTCACCTCTCCACTTT. Together with reference TRBV18 and TRBJ1-6, the CDR3 gives the full variable domain: NAGVMQNPRHLVRRRGQEARLRCSPMKGHSHVYWYRQLPEEGLKFMVYLQKENIIDESGMPKERFSAEFPKEGPSILRIQQVVRGDSAAYFCARSTGNSPLHFGNGTRLTVT.

On this clonotype: Its ends do not fully match the called genes, so a read error is possible. The chain has TRBV6-1 and TRBJ1-1; D uncertain. The CDR3 is made up of 16 amino acids. Germline V gene lookup returns CDR1 MNHNS and CDR2 SASEGT. The DNA for the CDR3 is TGTGCCAGCATTTCCGGGATAACTCGGGCGAACACTGAAGCTTTATTT. This encodes CASISGITRANTEALF.

At least ten counts were recorded for this clonotype. The chain combines TRBV6-5 with TRBJ2-3; either TRBD1 or TRBD2 may supply D (5 bases each). There are 11 residues in the CDR3. V lost 10 bases and J lost 9, with 14 bases in between. Germline V gives CDR1 MNHEY, CDR2 SVGAGI. CDR3 bases: TGTGCCACGGGGCGCGGGCGAACGCAGTATTTT. It yields the protein CATGRGRTQYF.

J is TRBJ2-5 and V is TRBV29-1; no firm D call. V was trimmed by 7 bases and J by 4 bases, leaving 13 bases between them. The CDR3 loop spans 12 amino acids. Germline V gives CDR1 SQVTM, CDR2 ANQGSEA. The CDR3 region is CSATKSGETQYF. DNA for the CDR3: TGCAGCGCCACCAAAAGTGGAGAGACCCAGTACTTC.

The chain employs TRBV7-9 and TRBJ2-1; a weak D match, TRBD2 (6 bases). This CDR3 is built from 15 residues. V was pared by 5 bases and J by 2 bases, with 13 bases between. The germline V gene has CDR1 SEHNR and CDR2 FQNEAQ (reference sequence). The DNA of the CDR3 is TGTGCCAGCAGCCACCGGGACTTAGCCTACAATGAGCAGTTCTTC. Its protein is CASSHRDLAYNEQFF.

This clonotype appeared many times. The chain couples TRBV6-5 to TRBJ1-5; 8 bases match TRBD1. J lost 2 bases, V lost 6 bases, and 3 bases had no gene match. Germline-derived CDR1 and CDR2 are MNHEY and SVGAGI. The CDR3 extends over 14 amino acids. In DNA form, the CDR3 reads TGTGCCAGCAGAAAGGGACAGGGCAATCAGCCCCAGCATTTT. Its protein is CASRKGQGNQPQHF.

Comments on this clonotype: A much larger clone sits a single nucleotide away, making a read error possible. The rearrangement uses TRBV11-2 and TRBJ1-1; D gene unclear. This CDR3 contains 11 residues. CDR1 is SGHAT and CDR2 is FQNNGV in the germline V gene. DNA for the CDR3: TGTTCCAGCAGCTTTACTGGGGAAGCTTTCTTT. It translates to CSSSFTGEAFF.

This clonotype came up a few times. V and J are TRBV10-3 and TRBJ2-3; the D is unclear. This CDR3 has 15 amino acids. The V end was cut by 2 bases, the J end by 0 bases, with 9 bases between. The V gene's germline CDR1 is ENHRY and CDR2 SYGVKD. CDR3 protein: CAISEGPWSTDTQYF. CDR3 nucleotides: TGTGCCATCAGTGAGGGCCCTTGGAGCACAGATACGCAGTATTTT.

This clonotype was seen repeatedly, ten times or more. The CDR3 coding sequence is TGCGCCAGCAGCAAAAGCCTATCCTTAGGGGAAAAACTGTTTTTT. Amino acid sequence: CASSKSLSLGEKLFF. V is TRBV4-1 and J is TRBJ1-4; D remains unclear. This CDR3 has 15 residues. With 5 bases removed from V and 8 bases from J, the gap between germline ends came to 18 bases. Germline CDR1 MGHRA, CDR2 YSYEKL.

This clonotype was found many times. The rearrangement links TRBV19 to TRBJ2-1; D unclear. Germline CDR1 reads LNHDA; CDR2 reads SQIVND (reference sequence). The CDR3 runs to 15 residues. Trimming cost V 6 bases and J 0 bases, with 12 bases left between them. This chain's CDR3 is CASRFDRSSYNEQFF. CDR3 in DNA: TGTGCCAGTAGATTCGACCGTAGCTCCTACAATGAGCAGTTCTTC.

The chain joins TRBV6-8 to TRBJ1-5; possible D gene TRBD1, 5 bases. Trimming took 2 bases from V and 5 from J, leaving 10 bases between them. The germline V gene has CDR1 MNHGY and CDR2 SAAAGT. This CDR3 is built from 14 residues. The CDR3 loop is CASSYEGRHQPQHF. The CDR3 DNA reads as TGTGCCAGCAGTTACGAGGGGAGGCATCAGCCCCAGCATTTT.

This sequence joins TRBV7-2 and TRBJ2-3; possible D gene TRBD2, 7 bases. With 5 bases removed from V and 5 bases from J, the gap between germline ends came to 20 bases. CDR1 is SGHTA, CDR2 FQGNSA, per germline. The CDR3 totals 16 residues. Here the CDR3 reads CASSDLGGGPLDTQYF. In DNA, the CDR3 is TGTGCCAGCAGCGATTTGGGGGGGGGCCCTTTAGATACGCAGTATTTT.

This clonotype was seen more than once but under ten times. This sequence joins TRBV6-1 and TRBJ2-4; TRBD2 agrees at 7 bases. Trimming cost V 5 bases and J 4 bases; bases outside gene matches: 5. The length of the CDR3 is 14 residues. Germline values: CDR1 MNHNS, CDR2 SASEGT. CDR3 region: CASSTGTKKNIQYF. The CDR3, as DNA: TGTGCCAGCAGTACCGGGACTAAGAAAAACATTCAGTACTTC.

The DNA for the CDR3 is TGCAGTGCTAGAGATTGGGGGATAGGTCCGGGGGCCAGCAATGAGCAGTTCTTC. The encoded protein is CSARDWGIGPGASNEQFF. The chain employs TRBV20-1 and TRBJ2-1; D may correspond to TRBD1 or TRBD2 (6 bases each). This CDR3 is built from 18 residues. Germline CDR1 DFQATT, CDR2 SNEGSKA (reference sequence). Trimming stripped 0 bases from V and 6 bases from J, with 24 bases between.

The chain combines TRBV5-1 with TRBJ1-1; TRBD1 agrees at 7 bases. The germline V gene encodes CDR1 SGHRS and CDR2 YFSETQ. Trimming removed 4 bases from V and 4 bases from J; junction bases left unmatched: 13. The CDR3 has 16 amino acids. The DNA of the CDR3 is TGCGCCAGCAGCGCACGTCTTCTATCAGGGGGCACTGAAGCTTTCTTT. This sequence encodes CASSARLLSGGTEAFF.

This clonotype was detected a few times. V gene TRBV24-1 combines with J gene TRBJ1-2; 9 bases map to TRBD1. The germline gives CDR1 KGHDR, CDR2 SFDVKD. The CDR3 covers 16 residues. The V and J ends lost 10 bases and 8 bases, in that order; junction bases with no gene match: 19. The CDR3 protein is CATSGRPGQGIGGYTF. The CDR3 nucleotides read TGTGCCACATCCGGCCGTCCGGGACAGGGAATTGGCGGCTACACCTTC.

This chain uses TRBV7-6 with TRBJ2-1; D uncertain. This CDR3 contains 12 residues. CDR1 is SGHVS, CDR2 FNYEAQ, per germline. Deletions cut 3 bases from V and 5 bases from J, with 5 bases between. The CDR3 loop reads CASSLTHNEQFF. In DNA, the CDR3 is TGTGCCAGCAGCTTGACTCACAATGAGCAGTTCTTC.

This clonotype was detected ten times or more. V is TRBV7-6 and J is TRBJ2-1; no clear D. The CDR3 covers 16 residues. Between the trimmed V and J ends, which lost 0 bases and 2 bases, there was a span of 11 bases. Germline V lookup: CDR1 SGHVS, CDR2 FNYEAQ. DNA for the CDR3: TGTGCCAGCAGCTTAGCGCACGGATTCGCCTACAATGAGCAGTTCTTC. It translates to CASSLAHGFAYNEQFF.

This clonotype was picked up many times. This chain's CDR3 is CASSTDLGNTIYF. In DNA form, the CDR3 reads TGTGCCAGCAGCACCGACCTTGGAAACACCATATATTTT. The chain couples TRBV7-3 to TRBJ1-3; D not certain. V was shortened by 5 bases and J by 3 bases, with 8 bases between the two germline ends. From germline, CDR1 is SGHTA and CDR2 FQGTGA. There are 13 residues in the CDR3.

This clonotype was detected only a few times. CDR3 in amino acids: CASSLDSGGALLDTQYF. The CDR3 coding sequence is TGTGCCAGCAGCCTAGATTCGGGGGGGGCCCTACTTGATACGCAGTATTTT. V usage is TRBV5-5 and J usage is TRBJ2-3, with 8 bases lining up with TRBD2. The V gene's germline CDR1 is SGHKS and CDR2 YYEKEE (reference sequence). V lost 4 bases to trimming and J lost 6 bases; unmatched junction nucleotides: 16. This CDR3 region has 17 residues.

The chain recombines TRBV6-4 with TRBJ2-1; either TRBD1 or TRBD2 may fit D (6 bases each). V was pared by 8 bases and J by 4 bases, with 18 bases between. The CDR3 length is 15 residues. Germline CDR1 reads MRHNA; CDR2 reads SNTAGT. Here the CDR3 DNA reads TGTGCCAGCGCGGTGGGGGGCCACGAATACAATGAGCAGTTCTTC. It translates to CASAVGGHEYNEQFF.

There are a few counts of this clonotype. This chain connects TRBV15 to TRBJ1-2; unclear D gene. Trimming removed 3 bases from V and 6 bases from J, with 11 bases in between. Germline CDR1 and CDR2: LNHNV and YYDKDF (reference sequence). The CDR3 sequence is 13 residues long. CDR3 residues: CATSREGDHGYTF. The CDR3 nucleotides are TGTGCCACCAGCAGGGAGGGAGATCATGGCTACACCTTC.

The chain uses TRBV5-5 and TRBJ1-1; D unresolved. The V and J ends lost 4 bases and 7 bases respectively, with 17 bases between them. The CDR3 runs to 14 residues. CDR1 and CDR2 (germline): SGHKS, YYEKEE (reference sequence). As DNA, the CDR3 is TGTGCCAGCAGCCCCCCTGCGAGTATCGTTGAAGCTTTCTTT. Translated, it gives CASSPPASIVEAFF.

The table lists this clonotype with a few counts. The chain is built from TRBV11-2 and TRBJ1-6; TRBD1 matches 8 bases. V lost 6 bases to trimming and J lost 9 bases; unmatched junction nucleotides: 7. CDR1 is SGHAT and CDR2 is FQNNGV in the germline V gene. The CDR3 extends over 14 amino acids. CDR3 DNA: TGTGCCAGCAGGCCCGGGACAGGCGGTTCACCCCTCCACTTT. Translation gives CASRPGTGGSPLHF.

V gene TRBV2 combines with J gene TRBJ2-3; perhaps TRBD1 as D (5 bases). This CDR3 contains 15 residues. Germline V lookup: CDR1 SNHLY, CDR2 FYNNEI. Trimming pared 6 bases from V and 2 bases from J, leaving 15 bases between. The CDR3 is CASRLRDTATDTQYF. The CDR3 DNA sequence: TGTGCCAGCAGGCTCAGGGATACCGCCACAGATACGCAGTATTTT. Complete variable domain (other parts from reference TRBV2 and TRBJ2-3): EPEVTQTPSHQVTQMGQEVILRCVPISNHLYFYWYRQILGQKVEFLVSFYNNEISEKSEIFDDQFSVERPDGSNFTLKIRSTKLEDSAMYFCASRLRDTATDTQYFGPGTRLTVL.

J is TRBJ2-3 and V is TRBV7-2, with a possible D match to TRBD2 (6 bases). Germline-derived CDR1 and CDR2 are SGHTA and FQGNSA. Trimming took 2 bases from V and 6 from J, leaving 9 bases between them. The CDR3 length is 13 residues. The CDR3 region is CASSLQGGDTQYF. CDR3 DNA: TGTGCCAGCAGCTTACAAGGAGGGGATACGCAGTATTTT.

This sequence joins TRBV2 and TRBJ1-6; perhaps TRBD1 as D (5 bases). V was pared by 9 bases and J by 4 bases, with 16 bases between. The CDR3 is 15 amino acids. The V gene's germline CDR1 is SNHLY and CDR2 FYNNEI. CDR3 coding DNA: TGTGCCAGTCGATGGGGGGAGGTGTATAATTCACCCCTCCACTTT. Its protein is CASRWGEVYNSPLHF.

This clonotype was detected a few times. The chain's CDR3 is CSVGVTDTQYF. Written as DNA, the CDR3 is TGCAGCGTTGGCGTTACGGATACGCAGTATTTT. This chain uses TRBV29-1 with TRBJ2-3; D remains ambiguous. The germline V and J ends were trimmed by 4 bases and 6 bases, with 8 bases remaining between them. The CDR3 totals 11 residues. CDR1 and CDR2 (germline): SQVTM, ANQGSEA.